The rows below give T cell receptor beta chains drawn from one sample of a study of T cells in Graves' hyperthyroidism and ophthalmopathy. TCRdb redid the calling of the multiplex PCR reads with MiXCR, one entry per CDR3 protein. The table has roughly 260,000 distinct CDR3 sequences, about 15% seen once. The material sequenced was blood. The receptors were gathered from a woman aged 40 to 50 with Graves' hyperthyroidism that later progressed to Graves' ophthalmopathy. The CDR3 runs from the conserved cysteine through the conserved F or W. D genes are given only for firm matches. Clone size is shown for a subset of rows, as once, few, many or a class of expanded clone.

>TRBJ2-7|many|TRBV6-2/TRBV6-3|TRBD2
TGTGCCAGCAGGCTAGCGGGAGCTTACTACGAGCAGTACTTC
CASRLAGAYYEQYF
>TRBJ2-7|many|TRBV7-2|TRBD2
TGTGCCAGCAGCGCCTACTTTGCGGGAGGTTACGAGCAGTACTTC
CASSAYFAGGYEQYF
>TRBJ2-3|many|TRBV7-3|TRBD2
TGTGCCAGCAGCAAAGGGAGGGCAGATACGCAGTATTTT
CASSKGRADTQYF
>TRBJ1-1|-|TRBV4-2|-
TGTGCCAGCAGCCAAGGGCCTGGGGACACTGAAGCTTTCTTT
CASSQGPGDTEAFF
>TRBJ1-5|many|TRBV28|TRBD1
TGTGCCAGCAGTACTCCGGGACAGGGGTATAGCAATCAGCCCCAGCATTTT
CASSTPGQGYSNQPQHF
>TRBJ1-1|many|TRBV12-3/TRBV12-4|-
TGTGCCAGCAGTTTAGAGGGGAACACTGAAGCTTTCTTT
CASSLEGNTEAFF
>TRBJ2-1|many|TRBV4-1|TRBD2
TGCGCCAGCAGCCTGCGACTTGGGGGGGATGAGCAGTTCTTC
CASSLRLGGDEQFF
>TRBJ2-5|few|TRBV5-1|TRBD2
TGCGCCAGCAGCTTGTGGGGGGAGGGCCATGAGACCCAGTACTTC
CASSLWGEGHETQYF
>TRBJ2-3|many|TRBV5-1|TRBD2
TGCGCCAGCAGCTGGGCATTAAGCGGGAGGAAAGCAGATACGCAGTATTTT
CASSWALSGRKADTQYF
>TRBJ2-1|-|TRBV2|TRBD2
TGTGCCAGCACCCCCGCGTCGTTAGCGGGAGACTCCTACAATGAGCAGTTCTTC
CASTPASLAGDSYNEQFF
>TRBJ2-2|many|TRBV29-1|TRBD1
TGCAGCGTAGACAGGGGGCGAACCGGGGAGCTGTTTTTT
CSVDRGRTGELFF
>TRBJ2-2|many|TRBV9|TRBD1
TGTGCCAGCAGCTCAACCTCGGGACAGGGGGCAACCGGGGAGCTGTTTTTT
CASSSTSGQGATGELFF
>TRBJ2-3|many|TRBV28|-
TGTGCCAGCAGTTCCTCCCGGGGGACCGGCACAGATACGCAGTATTTT
CASSSSRGTGTDTQYF
>TRBJ1-4|many|TRBV6-1|TRBD1
TGTGCCAGCACCGGGACAGGGTTTGAAAAACTGTTTTTT
CASTGTGFEKLFF
>TRBJ2-3|many|TRBV6-1|-
TGTGCCAGCAGGGACGGACTGTCCCGACCAGATACGCAGTATTTT
CASRDGLSRPDTQYF
>TRBJ2-1|many|TRBV28|-
TGTGCCAGCAGTTTTCTTCGTTCTGGTCATGAGCAGTTCTTC
CASSFLRSGHEQFF
>TRBJ2-1|many|TRBV6-1|TRBD1
TGTGCCAGCAGTGGACAGGGTAAAGCCTACAATGAGCAGTTCTTC
CASSGQGKAYNEQFF
>TRBJ2-5|many|TRBV10-3|TRBD1
TGTGCCATCAGCGGAACAGGGGGGGAGACCCAGTACTTC
CAISGTGGETQYF